The 22 T cell receptor beta chains below come from one sample, sequenced in a study of T cells after yellow fever vaccination. Via MiXCR, TCRdb re-called the 5' RACE reads, giving one row per CDR3 protein. The table shows some 240,000 distinct CDR3 sequences, with about 5% occurring only once. Specimen: CD4+ T cells sorted from PBMCs, collected on the day of the yellow fever booster vaccination. The receptors come from a man younger than 30 who received the YFV17D yellow fever vaccine.

The chain is built from TRBV20-1 and TRBJ1-4; possible D gene TRBD1, 5 bases. Trimming pared 4 bases from V and 5 bases from J, leaving 14 bases between. The CDR3 sequence is 14 residues long. CDR1 is DFQATT, CDR2 SNEGSKA, per germline (reference sequence). DNA of the CDR3: TGCAGTGCTATACCGGGACGGCGGAATGAAAAACTGTTTTTT. Protein: CSAIPGRRNEKLFF.

In its sample, this clonotype was seen many times. The chain combines TRBV29-1 with TRBJ2-3, with D unclear. V lost 3 bases and J lost 4, with 14 bases in between. This CDR3 is built from 14 residues. CDR1 and CDR2 (germline): SQVTM, ANQGSEA. DNA for the CDR3: TGCAGCGTTGATCGAAAGTTAATCGCAGATACGCAGTATTTT. Its protein is CSVDRKLIADTQYF.

This clonotype was seen ten or more times. The rearrangement links TRBV12-3 or TRBV12-4 to TRBJ1-2, with 7 nucleotides matching TRBD1. This CDR3 is built from 15 residues. V lost 2 bases, J lost 7 bases, and 10 bases stayed unmatched. CDR3: CASSLRTGLWFGYTF. The DNA of the CDR3 is TGTGCCAGCAGTTTACGGACAGGTTTATGGTTTGGCTACACCTTC.

This clonotype has only a few counts. The CDR3 nucleotides are TGTGCCAGCAGCCCCCTGGACCTTAAAGCTTTCTTT. Protein product: CASSPLDLKAFF. This rearrangement joins TRBV7-2 to TRBJ1-1; D unclear. The CDR3 covers 12 residues. V lost 5 bases and J 9 bases, leaving 13 bases between the germline ends. Germline CDR1 and CDR2: SGHTA and FQGNSA.

V and J are TRBV25-1 and TRBJ2-7; 7 nucleotides agree with TRBD2. Germline V gene data show CDR1 as MGHDK and CDR2 as SYGVNS. The CDR3 runs 13 residues. The V gene end was trimmed by 3 bases and the J gene end by 7 bases; junction bases not matched to a gene: 6. The CDR3 coding sequence is TGTGCCAGCAGTGATCGGGGGGTAGAAGAGCAGTACTTC. The encoded protein is CASSDRGVEEQYF.

This clonotype was picked up a small number of times. The V gene is TRBV18, the J gene TRBJ2-5; D may be TRBD1 or TRBD2 (5 bases each). V lost 6 bases to trimming and J lost 5 bases, with 25 bases between them. Germline loops: CDR1 KGHSH, CDR2 LQKENI. CDR3 length: 17 residues. CDR3 protein: CASSPMGRASSGETQYF. CDR3 nucleotide sequence: TGTGCCAGCTCTCCCATGGGGCGGGCCTCCTCTGGGGAGACCCAGTACTTC.

This clonotype appeared a few times. This chain joins TRBV20-1 and TRBJ2-2; D is possibly TRBD1 or TRBD2 (5 bases each). The V gene's germline CDR1 is DFQATT and CDR2 SNEGSKA (reference sequence). The CDR3 has 12 residues. Trimming removed 5 bases at V and 6 bases at J, with 10 bases between. CDR3 residues: CSARRESGELFF. In DNA, the CDR3 is TGCAGTGCTCGCAGGGAGTCCGGGGAGCTGTTTTTT.

This clonotype was seen more than once but under ten times. The chain recombines TRBV7-2 with TRBJ2-5, with no clear D. This CDR3 contains 13 residues. Trimming removed 1 base at V and 5 bases at J, with 8 bases between. The germline V gene encodes CDR1 SGHTA and CDR2 FQGNSA. The CDR3 DNA is TGTGCCAGCAGCTTAGGGAACCGGGAGACCCAGTACTTC. Encoded protein: CASSLGNRETQYF.

There are many counts of this clonotype. As DNA, the CDR3 is TGTGCCAGCAGACCGGGACAGGGGGCGCAGGGAAACACCATATATTTT. Translation: CASRPGQGAQGNTIYF. The rearrangement joins TRBV5-5 to TRBJ1-3, with TRBD1 matching 12 bases. The CDR3 is 16 amino acids. Germline assignment: CDR1 SGHKS and CDR2 YYEKEE (reference sequence). Trimming took 5 bases from V and 4 from J; bases not matched to a gene: 7.

This clonotype was seen ten or more times. The chain recombines TRBV10-3 with TRBJ1-1; D gene uncertain. The CDR3 totals 15 residues. Germline V lookup: CDR1 ENHRY, CDR2 SYGVKD. Deletions cut 2 bases from V and 1 base from J, with 11 bases between. CDR3 residues: CAISEQIYKNTEAFF. In DNA form, the CDR3 reads TGTGCCATCAGTGAGCAAATCTACAAGAACACTGAAGCTTTCTTT.

This chain joins TRBV9 and TRBJ1-2, with D perhaps matching TRBD1 (6 bases). Looked up from germline, CDR1 is SGDLS and CDR2 is YYNGEE. This CDR3 comprises 15 residues. Trimming took 3 bases from V and 6 from J, leaving 18 bases between them. As DNA, the CDR3 is TGTGCCAGCAGCGCAGAGGGTTATACAGGGAATGGCTACACCTTC. Translating it yields CASSAEGYTGNGYTF. The full variable domain, completed using reference TRBV9 and TRBJ1-2, is DSGVTQTPKHLITATGQRVTLRCSPRSGDLSVYWYQQSLDQGLQFLIQYYNGEERAKGNILERFSAQQFPDLHSELNLSSLELGDSALYFCASSAEGYTGNGYTFGSGTRLTVV.

This clonotype was seen ten or more times. V gene TRBV5-6 combines with J gene TRBJ2-3; no clear D. V was cut by 4 bases and J by 4 bases, with 4 bases left in between. Germline-derived CDR1 and CDR2 are SGHDT and YYEEEE. The CDR3 is 11 amino acids. CDR3 sequence reads: CASSNADTQYF. CDR3 nucleotides: TGTGCCAGCAGCAACGCAGATACGCAGTATTTT.

This clonotype came up a few times. The chain is built from TRBV20-1 and TRBJ1-2, with a possible D match to TRBD1 (5 bases). The V end was cut by 6 bases, the J end by 7 bases, with 24 bases between. The CDR3 spans 15 residues. CDR1 DFQATT and CDR2 SNEGSKA come from the germline V gene (reference sequence). The CDR3 region is CSATGEGHILSGYTF. As DNA, the CDR3 is TGCAGTGCAACCGGAGAGGGGCACATTTTGTCTGGCTACACCTTC.

The V call is TRBV9, the J call TRBJ2-5, with TRBD2 as a possible D gene (5 bases). This CDR3 region has 15 residues. The germline V gene has CDR1 SGDLS and CDR2 YYNGEE. Trimming stripped 4 bases from V and 5 bases from J, with 18 bases between. The CDR3 sequence: CASSSLEGFLETQYF. CDR3 nucleotides: TGTGCCAGCAGCTCCCTTGAGGGATTTCTGGAGACCCAGTACTTC.

This clonotype was observed many times. The chain couples TRBV10-3 to TRBJ2-1; TRBD2 matches 8 bases. Per the germline V gene, CDR1 is ENHRY and CDR2 is SYGVKD. CDR3 length equals 18 residues. V shed 2 bases, J shed 3 bases, and the junction held 12 bases outside the gene matches. DNA for the CDR3: TGTGCCATCAGTGAGAACCCCCTTAGCGGGACGGTCTACAATGAGCAGTTCTTC. Translation gives CAISENPLSGTVYNEQFF.

This clonotype occurred a few times. V is TRBV9 and J is TRBJ1-5; D possibly corresponds to TRBD1 (5 bases). Germline values: CDR1 SGDLS, CDR2 YYNGEE. This CDR3 is built from 16 residues. V was pared by 0 bases and J by 8 bases, with 18 bases between. CDR3 coding DNA: TGTGCCAGCAGCGTAGGGGCAGGGTTGATGGTGGAGCCCCAGCATTTT. Protein product: CASSVGAGLMVEPQHF.

The chain recombines TRBV12-5 with TRBJ2-2; TRBD1 aligns across 12 bases. The CDR3 has 18 residues. Germline V gives CDR1 LGHNT, CDR2 FRNRAP. V dropped 0 bases and J dropped 4; count of bases not matched to a gene: 6. The CDR3 DNA sequence: TGTGCTAGTGGTTTGGTACCCCGGGACAGGGGGCGCACCGGGGAGCTGTTTTTT. Protein sequence: CASGLVPRDRGRTGELFF.

In this sample, this clonotype turned up many times. This chain connects TRBV2 to TRBJ2-3; TRBD1 or TRBD2 may be the D gene (5 bases each). Germline V gene data show CDR1 as SNHLY and CDR2 as FYNNEI. CDR3 size: 16 residues. V was shortened by 4 bases and J by 0 bases, with 14 bases between the two germline ends. This chain's CDR3 is CASSAEGSPSTDTQYF. As DNA, the CDR3 is TGTGCCAGCAGTGCTGAGGGGTCGCCTAGCACAGATACGCAGTATTTT.

The sample holds many counts of this clonotype. V is TRBV12-3 or TRBV12-4 and J is TRBJ1-1; perhaps TRBD1 as D (5 bases). V lost 6 bases to trimming and J lost 0 bases, with 11 bases between them. The CDR3 spans 14 residues. Here the CDR3 DNA reads TGTGCCAGCAGGACCGGGACCCTGAACACTGAAGCTTTCTTT. It yields the protein CASRTGTLNTEAFF.

This clonotype was recorded at least ten times. The chain combines TRBV7-3 with TRBJ1-2; 12 bases align to TRBD1. The CDR3 totals 13 residues. Trimming at V came to 5 bases and at J to 8 bases, leaving 3 bases not matched to a gene. The germline CDR1 and CDR2 sequences are SGHTA and FQGTGA. CDR3 DNA: TGTGCCAGCAGCACCGGGACAGGGGGCGGCTACACCTTC. Protein: CASSTGTGGGYTF.

This chain links TRBV6-2 or TRBV6-3 with TRBJ1-3; 7 positions agree with TRBD1. CDR1 MNHEY and CDR2 SVGEGT come from the germline V gene. Losses at the gene ends were 6 bases for V and 0 bases for J; bases not matched to a gene: 5. CDR3 length: 15 amino acids. CDR3 amino acids: CASSRGQLSGNTIYF. The DNA for the CDR3 is TGTGCCAGCAGCCGGGGACAGCTCTCTGGAAACACCATATATTTT.

This clonotype showed up many times. V and J are TRBV11-2 and TRBJ1-5; D is unclear. The V gene lost 1 base and the J gene lost 1 base, with 11 bases spanning the gap. Germline loops: CDR1 SGHAT, CDR2 FQNNGV. The CDR3 extends over 16 amino acids. CDR3 coding DNA: TGTGCCAGCAGCTTAGGGGTCGGCGGGAGCAATCAGCCCCAGCATTTT. It translates to CASSLGVGGSNQPQHF.